The source of this T cell receptor (beta chain) is a study of cytomegalovirus exposure and HLA in healthy donors. The primer mix had 60 Vbeta and 13 Jbeta primers. The assay was immunoSEQ multiplex PCR, and TCRdb's table has in-frame clones only and misses some. Of fewer than 200,000 clones listed, roughly 80% are singletons. Study-wide results and limits: Upon later analysis, TCR association rates were observed to vary by HLA locus, being highest for DRB1 and lowest for HLA-C. Later examination showed HLA-associated TCR beta chains had greater clonal expansion than equally common others. Later analysis associated a missense DCLRE1C variant with TCR beta V- and J-gene trimming.

The CDR3 is 15 amino acids. Germline V gene sequence: CDR1 PRHDT, CDR2 FYEKMQ (reference sequence). The germline V and J ends were trimmed by 4 bases and 9 bases, with 22 bases remaining between them. This clone was observed a handful of times. Antigen: not known. V is TRBV13 and J is TRBJ2-7; tentative D call: TRBD2 (8 bases). Sequenced sample: PBMCs. This sequence originates from a man aged 18 to 30 in good health and CMV-seronegative. CDR3 sequence reads: CASSSTGLAQGGQYF. The CDR3 DNA reads as TGTGCCAGCAGCTCAACCGGACTAGCTCAGGGGGGGCAGTACTTC.